A selection of T cell receptor beta chains follows, all from one sample in a study of beta chain features in type 1 diabetes. TCRdb's table, derived via immunoSEQ multiplex PCR, lists solely in-frame clones and lacks some. The data contain about 660,000 clones, roughly 13% of them singletons. Sequenced input: naive CD4+ T cells from blood. The receptors here all came from a man younger than 30 with type 1 diabetes. Each CDR3 is given with its conserved first and last residue. D genes are given only for firm matches. Only part of the rows carry a size: once, few, many, or a class if the clone is expanded.

TRBJ2-5	-	-	TRBV7-2	CASSKYTQETQYF	TGTGCCAGCAGCAAATATACCCAAGAGACCCAGTACTTC
TRBJ1-3	few	-	TRBV19	CASRPTGSSGNTIYF	TGTGCCAGTAGACCTACAGGGAGCTCTGGAAACACCATATATTTT
TRBJ1-1	-	-	TRBV7-2	CASSGWVTNTEAFF	TGTGCCAGCAGCGGCTGGGTTACGAACACTGAAGCTTTCTTT
TRBJ2-1	-	TRBD1	TRBV9	CASSVVTGGYNEQFF	TGTGCCAGCAGCGTAGTAACAGGGGGGTACAATGAGCAGTTCTTC
TRBJ1-1	few	-	TRBV5-1	CASSLGDRGLTEAFF	TGCGCCAGCAGCTTGGGAGATCGGGGTCTCACTGAAGCTTTCTTT
TRBJ1-2	few	-	TRBV6-5	CASRLVPTSYGYTF	TGTGCCAGCAGATTGGTCCCTACCTCCTATGGCTACACCTTC
TRBJ2-3	few	TRBD2	TRBV10-3	CAISGTSGTTDTQYF	TGTGCCATCAGTGGGACTAGCGGAACCACAGATACGCAGTATTTT
TRBJ2-3	-	TRBD1	TRBV6-5	CASSYGTGYTDTQYF	TGTGCCAGCAGTTATGGGACAGGCTACACAGATACGCAGTATTTT
TRBJ1-2	-	-	TRBV19	CASSMLSYGYTF	TGTGCCAGTAGTATGCTTAGCTATGGCTACACCTTC
TRBJ2-7	few	-	TRBV7-9	CASSSLQGGRRYEQYF	TGTGCCAGCAGCTCCCTCCAGGGCGGCAGACGATACGAGCAGTACTTC
TRBJ2-1	-	-	TRBV28	CASSLSAANHNEQFF	TGTGCCAGCAGTTTATCGGCGGCGAATCACAATGAGCAGTTCTTC
TRBJ2-7	-	TRBD2	TRBV5-1	CASSLGTAGGPYEQYF	TGCGCCAGCAGCTTGGGAACAGCGGGAGGGCCCTACGAGCAGTACTTC
TRBJ2-1	-	TRBD1	TRBV25-1	CASSESDRGLNEQFF	TGTGCCAGCAGTGAATCGGACAGGGGGCTGAATGAGCAGTTCTTC
TRBJ2-6	few	TRBD1	TRBV19	CASSSWTGGPRSGANVLTF	TGTGCCAGTAGTTCCTGGACAGGGGGCCCCCGCTCTGGGGCCAACGTCCTGACTTTC
TRBJ2-1	-	TRBD1	TRBV25-1	CASSVNRGLGGNEQFF	TGTGCCAGCAGTGTTAACAGGGGGCTCGGTGGAAATGAGCAGTTCTTC
TRBJ1-4	many	TRBD1	TRBV23-1	CASRQQGANEKLFF	TGCGCCAGCAGACAACAGGGGGCGAATGAAAAACTGTTTTTT
TRBJ2-3	few	TRBD2	TRBV6-5	CASSYRTSGKQDTQYF	TGTGCCAGCAGTTACCGGACTAGCGGGAAACAAGATACGCAGTATTTT
TRBJ2-1	few	-	TRBV9	CASSVATRGYNEQFF	TGTGCCAGCAGCGTAGCTACGAGAGGGTACAATGAGCAGTTCTTC
TRBJ1-1	-	-	TRBV2	CASSSQGPEAFF	TGTGCCAGCAGTTCTCAGGGCCCTGAAGCTTTCTTT
TRBJ2-5	few	-	TRBV7-2	CASSLAGTQETQYF	TGTGCCAGCAGCTTAGCCGGGACCCAAGAGACCCAGTACTTC
TRBJ1-1	-	TRBD1	TRBV6-5	CASSSLQGERTEAFF	TGTGCCAGCAGCTCACTGCAGGGGGAAAGAACTGAAGCTTTCTTT
TRBJ2-1	few	-	TRBV30	CAWSVEEQFF	TGTGCCTGGAGTGTGGAAGAGCAGTTCTTC
TRBJ1-2	few	TRBD1	TRBV7-2	CASSLVTGGGSYTF	TGTGCCAGCAGCTTGGTTACAGGGGGCGGTAGCTACACCTTC
TRBJ2-3	-	-	TRBV28	CASAGGAPDTQYF	TGTGCCTCGGCAGGGGGGGCCCCAGATACGCAGTATTTT
TRBJ2-7	-	-	TRBV4-2	CASSQDGRFEEQYF	TGTGCCAGCAGCCAAGACGGTCGCTTCGAGGAGCAGTACTTC
TRBJ2-5	few	-	TRBV30	CAWSVLVYGTQYF	TGTGCCTGGAGTGTACTGGTATACGGGACCCAGTACTTC
TRBJ2-1	few	TRBD2	TRBV5-1	CASSASFSGRYNEQFF	TGCGCCAGCAGCGCGTCCTTTAGCGGGCGATACAATGAGCAGTTCTTC
TRBJ1-2	-	-	TRBV5-1	CASSLGPTSNYGYTF	TGCGCCAGCAGCTTGGGTCCGACTAGCAACTATGGCTACACCTTC
TRBJ1-4	few	-	TRBV9	CASSAPGRDEKLFF	TGTGCCAGCAGCGCCCCAGGGCGGGATGAAAAACTGTTTTTT
TRBJ2-2	few	-	TRBV7-2	CASSSQVYRLAFGELFF	TGTGCCAGCAGCTCTCAAGTCTATAGGCTAGCGTTCGGGGAGCTGTTTTTT
TRBJ2-1	few	TRBD2	TRBV5-1	CASGLAGVSYNEQFF	TGCGCCAGTGGACTAGCGGGAGTGTCCTACAATGAGCAGTTCTTC
TRBJ2-1	few	TRBD2	TRBV4-1	CASSHLSGSYNEQFF	TGCGCCAGCAGCCACCTTAGCGGGAGCTACAATGAGCAGTTCTTC
TRBJ2-7	few	TRBD1	TRBV27	CASSLSSTGDEQYF	TGTGCCAGCAGTTTATCGAGTACAGGGGATGAGCAGTACTTC
TRBJ2-5	many	-	TRBV18	CASSPQETQYF	TGTGCCAGCTCACCTCAAGAGACCCAGTACTTC
TRBJ2-3	few	TRBD2	TRBV9	CASSPGGGALFTDTQYF	TGTGCCAGCAGCCCTGGGGGAGGGGCGCTCTTCACAGATACGCAGTATTTT
TRBJ1-5	-	-	TRBV30	CAYSRGGNQPQHF	TGTGCCTACTCAAGAGGGGGCAATCAGCCCCAGCATTTT
TRBJ2-7	-	-	TRBV15	CATSREGGLYEQYF	TGTGCCACCAGCAGAGAAGGGGGTCTCTACGAGCAGTACTTC
TRBJ2-3	-	-	TRBV5-4	CASSSRQGGGTDTQYF	TGTGCCAGCAGCTCCCGACAGGGAGGAGGAACAGATACGCAGTATTTT
TRBJ2-3	few	TRBD1	TRBV4-1	CASSHPRDRQWVTQYF	TGCGCCAGCAGCCATCCCCGGGACAGGCAATGGGTCACGCAGTATTTT
TRBJ2-3	few	-	TRBV2	CASSEVTRDTQYF	TGTGCCAGCAGTGAAGTAACACGAGATACGCAGTATTTT
TRBJ1-2	-	TRBD1	TRBV10-3	CAIGNLTGGWLGYTF	TGTGCCATCGGTAACCTGACAGGGGGCTGGTTGGGCTACACCTTC
TRBJ2-7	-	-	TRBV30	CAWSPQGGEQYF	TGTGCCTGGAGTCCCCAGGGTGGCGAGCAGTACTTC